The 9 T cell receptor beta chains reported below all come from one sample, sequenced in a study of T cell changes during pregnancy in multiple sclerosis. Profiling relied on immunoSEQ multiplex PCR, and the TCRdb table lists in-frame clones only, not all of them. Altogether under 80,000 clones are present, roughly 92% being singletons, with the ten largest covering over 3.5%. Sequenced here: peripheral blood, sampled after pregnancy. Every receptor here comes from a female donor in good health, enrolled as a control in a pregnancy study.

This clone was seen a single time. The chain joins TRBV9 to TRBJ2-7, with D possibly being TRBD1 (5 bases). Germline CDR1 and CDR2: SGDLS and YYNGEE. This CDR3 has 15 residues. Between the trimmed V and J ends, which lost 0 bases and 2 bases, there was a span of 12 bases. The CDR3 spells CASSVETGGTYEQYF. The CDR3 nucleotides read TGTGCCAGCAGCGTAGAAACAGGTGGAACCTACGAGCAGTACTTC. The entire variable domain, with the rest obtained from reference TRBV9 and TRBJ2-7, is as follows: DSGVTQTPKHLITATGQRVTLRCSPRSGDLSVYWYQQSLDQGLQFLIQYYNGEERAKGNILERFSAQQFPDLHSELNLSSLELGDSALYFCASSVETGGTYEQYFGPGTRLTVT.

The chain couples TRBV7-2 to TRBJ1-5, with a weak D call TRBD1 (5 bases). Germline V gene lookup returns CDR1 SGHTA and CDR2 FQGNSA. V was pared by 5 bases and J by 3 bases, with 14 bases between. CDR3 length equals 15 residues. The CDR3 sequence: CASSTTRGVNQPQHF. The CDR3 DNA follows: TGTGCCAGCAGCACGACGCGGGGGGTCAATCAGCCCCAGCATTTT.

This clone was observed once. The V and J genes are TRBV28 and TRBJ1-2; 9 bases are a match to TRBD1. The CDR3 is 13 residues long. V was pared by 5 bases and J by 8 bases, with 6 bases of the junction left unmatched. Germline CDR1 is MDHEN and CDR2 is SYDVKM. CDR3 loop: CASSHGTGNGYTF. CDR3 sequence (DNA): TGTGCCAGCAGTCATGGGACAGGGAACGGCTACACCTTC.

The V gene is TRBV10-2, the J gene TRBJ1-3; D call uncertain. There are 14 residues in the CDR3. The germline V and J ends were trimmed by 3 bases and 0 bases, with 6 bases remaining between them. Per germline, CDR1 WSHSY and CDR2 SAAADI. The DNA for the CDR3 is TGCGCCAGCAGTGACAGTATCTCTGGAAACACCATATATTTT. This translates into CASSDSISGNTIYF.

The CDR3 region has the DNA TGCGCCAGCAGCTTCGGACTAGCGGGGGGCGGTACCTACGAGCAGTACTTC. Protein sequence: CASSFGLAGGGTYEQYF. The chain recombines TRBV5-1 with TRBJ2-7; 14 bases line up with TRBD2. The CDR3 sequence is 17 residues long. V gave up 2 bases and J gave up 2 bases; unmatched junction bases: 6. Germline CDR1 reads SGHRS; CDR2 reads YFSETQ. The entire variable domain, with the rest obtained from reference TRBV5-1 and TRBJ2-7, is as follows: KAGVTQTPRYLIKTRGQQVTLSCSPISGHRSVSWYQQTPGQGLQFLFEYFSETQRNKGNFPGRFSGRQFSNSRSEMNVSTLELGDSALYLCASSFGLAGGGTYEQYFGPGTRLTVT.

The V and J genes are TRBV6-5 and TRBJ1-1; D is perhaps TRBD1 (6 bases). Germline CDR1 is MNHEY and CDR2 is SVGAGI. Trimming left V 2 bases short and J 6 bases short, with 19 bases between. The CDR3 is made up of 16 amino acids. The CDR3 DNA sequence: TGTGCCAGCAGTTACACGGTTGGGAGGGGGGAGGCTGAAGCTTTCTTT. Protein: CASSYTVGRGEAEAFF.

The V and J genes are TRBV11-3 and TRBJ2-5, with 7 nucleotides matching TRBD1. The CDR3 extends over 15 amino acids. The junction had 8 bases not matched to a gene; V was cut back by 5 bases and J by 2 bases. CDR1 and CDR2 (germline): SGHNT, YENEEA. This chain's CDR3 is CASSPRTGGQETQYF. In DNA form, the CDR3 reads TGTGCCAGCAGCCCCAGGACAGGAGGACAAGAGACCCAGTACTTC.

The chain carries TRBV7-9 and TRBJ1-6; D is unclear. The CDR3 totals 14 residues. V lost 5 bases and J lost 8, with 13 bases in between. Germline V lookup: CDR1 SEHNR, CDR2 FQNEAQ (reference sequence). In nucleotides, the CDR3 is TGTGCCAGCAGCACCCTGAGGCTAGATTCACCCCTCCACTTT. Its translation: CASSTLRLDSPLHF.

This clone turned up a few times. The rearrangement links TRBV25-1 to TRBJ1-1; no reliable D call. CDR3 size: 14 residues. Germline CDR1 and CDR2: MGHDK and SYGVNS. The ends were cut back, 2 bases at V and 0 bases at J, with 7 bases in the middle. The CDR3 nucleotides read TGTGCCAGCAGTGAACGAGGAATGAACACTGAAGCTTTCTTT. Translated: CASSERGMNTEAFF.